This paragraph covers one TCR beta chain sequence. Trimming removed 4 bases from V and 10 bases from J, with 14 bases in between. In germline, CDR1 is SEHNR, CDR2 FQNEAQ (reference sequence). This CDR3 has 12 residues. The data originate from a study of shared clonotypes between healthy human individuals. Naive CD8 isolation took CD45RO-negative cells positively selected for CCR7 and excluded terminally differentiated effector memory CD45RA+ cells. TCRdb keeps only in-frame clones here, not all; method: immunoSEQ multiplex PCR. The repertoire includes about 2 million clones, approximately 94% of them detected once, and 0.85% to 1.2% sits in the top ten.

The clonotype was recovered from a man between 18 and 29 years old in good health. The rearrangement joins TRBV7-9 to TRBJ2-7; the D gene could be TRBD1 or TRBD2 (6 bases each). The sequenced sample was naive CD8+ T cells sorted from blood. The CDR3 protein is CASSYGGFEQYF. The CDR3 DNA reads as TGTGCCAGCAGCTACGGGGGCTTCGAACAGTACTTC.